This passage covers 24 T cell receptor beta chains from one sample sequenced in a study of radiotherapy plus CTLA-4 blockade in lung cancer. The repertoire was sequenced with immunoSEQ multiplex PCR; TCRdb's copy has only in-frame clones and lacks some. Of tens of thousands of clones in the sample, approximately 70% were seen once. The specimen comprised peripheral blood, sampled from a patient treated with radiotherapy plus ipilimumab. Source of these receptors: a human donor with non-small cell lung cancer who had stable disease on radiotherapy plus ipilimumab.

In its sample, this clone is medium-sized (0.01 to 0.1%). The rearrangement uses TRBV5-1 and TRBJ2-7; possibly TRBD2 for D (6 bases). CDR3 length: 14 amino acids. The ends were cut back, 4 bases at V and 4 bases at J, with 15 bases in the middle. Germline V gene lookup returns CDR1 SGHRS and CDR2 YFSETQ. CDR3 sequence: CASSHGLPPYEQYF. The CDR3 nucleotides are TGCGCCAGCAGCCATGGACTACCGCCGTACGAGCAGTACTTC.

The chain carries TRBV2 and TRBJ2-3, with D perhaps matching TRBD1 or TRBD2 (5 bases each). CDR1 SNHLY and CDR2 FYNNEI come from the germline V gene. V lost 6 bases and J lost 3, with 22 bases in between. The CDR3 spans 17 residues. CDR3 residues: CASRKGPAPEGTDTQYF. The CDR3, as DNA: TGTGCCAGCAGGAAGGGACCAGCCCCCGAAGGGACAGATACGCAGTATTTT.

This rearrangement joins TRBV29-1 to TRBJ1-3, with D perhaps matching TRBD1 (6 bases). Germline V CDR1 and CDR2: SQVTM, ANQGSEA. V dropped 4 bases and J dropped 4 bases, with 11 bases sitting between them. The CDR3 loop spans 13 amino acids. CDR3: CSVAPQGGNTIYF. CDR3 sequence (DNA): TGCAGCGTTGCCCCACAGGGAGGAAACACCATATATTTT.

This CDR3 reads CASSLVSGFGTEAFF. The CDR3 DNA is TGTGCCAGCAGCTTAGTTTCTGGGTTCGGCACTGAAGCTTTCTTT. V gene TRBV11-2 combines with J gene TRBJ1-1; D unresolved. Trimming removed 1 base from V and 4 bases from J, with 13 bases in between. The CDR3 runs 15 residues. Germline-derived CDR1 and CDR2 are SGHAT and FQNNGV.

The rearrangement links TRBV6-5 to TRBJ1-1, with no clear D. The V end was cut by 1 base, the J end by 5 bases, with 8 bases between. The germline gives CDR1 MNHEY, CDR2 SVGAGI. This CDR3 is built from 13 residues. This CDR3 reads CASSYWEATEAFF. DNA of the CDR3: TGTGCCAGCAGTTACTGGGAGGCTACTGAAGCTTTCTTT.

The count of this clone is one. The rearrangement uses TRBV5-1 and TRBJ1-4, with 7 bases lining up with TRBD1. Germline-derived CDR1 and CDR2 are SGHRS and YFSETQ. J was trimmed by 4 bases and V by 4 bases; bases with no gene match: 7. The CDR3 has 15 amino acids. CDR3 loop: CASSLGTAFNEKLFF. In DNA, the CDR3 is TGCGCCAGCAGCCTTGGGACAGCTTTTAATGAAAAACTGTTTTTT.

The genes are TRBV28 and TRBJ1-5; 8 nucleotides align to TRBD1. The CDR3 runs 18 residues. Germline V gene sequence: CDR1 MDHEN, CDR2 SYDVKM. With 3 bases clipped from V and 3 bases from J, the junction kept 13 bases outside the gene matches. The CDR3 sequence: CASSLSRTGTTFNQPQHF. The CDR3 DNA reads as TGTGCCAGCAGTTTGTCCCGGACAGGGACTACTTTCAATCAGCCCCAGCATTTT.

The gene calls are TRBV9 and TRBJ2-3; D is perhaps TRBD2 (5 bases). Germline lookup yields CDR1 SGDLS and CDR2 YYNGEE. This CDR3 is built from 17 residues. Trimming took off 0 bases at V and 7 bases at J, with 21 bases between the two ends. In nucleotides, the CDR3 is TGTGCCAGCAGCGTAGGGGGTAATAGCGAGTTTCAGAATACGCAGTATTTT. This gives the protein CASSVGGNSEFQNTQYF.

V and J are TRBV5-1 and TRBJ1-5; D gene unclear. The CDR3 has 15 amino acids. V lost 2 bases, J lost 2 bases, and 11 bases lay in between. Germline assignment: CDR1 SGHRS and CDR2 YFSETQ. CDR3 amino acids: CASSLSPSGNQPQHF. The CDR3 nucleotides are TGCGCCAGCAGCTTATCTCCTAGTGGCAATCAGCCCCAGCATTTT.

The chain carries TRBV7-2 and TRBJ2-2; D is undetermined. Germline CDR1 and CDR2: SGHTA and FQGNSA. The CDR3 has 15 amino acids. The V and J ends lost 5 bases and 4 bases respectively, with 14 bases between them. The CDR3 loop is CASSTSLLTTGELFF. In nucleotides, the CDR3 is TGTGCCAGCAGCACAAGCCTACTTACCACCGGGGAGCTGTTTTTT.

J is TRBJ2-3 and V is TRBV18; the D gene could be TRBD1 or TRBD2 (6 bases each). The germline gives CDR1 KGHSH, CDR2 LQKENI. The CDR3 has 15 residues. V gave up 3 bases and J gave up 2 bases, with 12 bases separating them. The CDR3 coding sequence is TGTGCCAGCTCACCCGACAGGACTAACACAGATACGCAGTATTTT. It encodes CASSPDRTNTDTQYF.

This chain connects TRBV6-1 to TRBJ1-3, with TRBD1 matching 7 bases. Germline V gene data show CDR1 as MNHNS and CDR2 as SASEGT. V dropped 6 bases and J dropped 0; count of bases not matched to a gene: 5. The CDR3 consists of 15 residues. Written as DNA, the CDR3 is TGTGCCAGCAGGGACAGGCCAAACTCTGGAAACACCATATATTTT. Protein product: CASRDRPNSGNTIYF.

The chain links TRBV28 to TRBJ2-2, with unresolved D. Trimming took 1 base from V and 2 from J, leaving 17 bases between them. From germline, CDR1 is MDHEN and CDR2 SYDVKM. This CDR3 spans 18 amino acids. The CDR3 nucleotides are TGTGCCAGCAGTTTATTTGGGCCGAGTTTAATTAACACCGGGGAGCTGTTTTTT. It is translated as CASSLFGPSLINTGELFF.

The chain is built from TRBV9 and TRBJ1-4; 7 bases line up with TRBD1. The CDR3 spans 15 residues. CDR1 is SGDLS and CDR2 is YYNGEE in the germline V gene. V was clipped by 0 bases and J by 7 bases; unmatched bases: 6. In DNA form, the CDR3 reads TGTGCCAGCAGCGTAGACCTTCGGGACAGTGAAAAACTGTTTTTT. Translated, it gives CASSVDLRDSEKLFF.

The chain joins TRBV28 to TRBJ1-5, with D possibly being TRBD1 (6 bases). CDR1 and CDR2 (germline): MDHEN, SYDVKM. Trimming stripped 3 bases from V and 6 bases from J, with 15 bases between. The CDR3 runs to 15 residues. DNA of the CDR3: TGTGCCAGCAGTTTCGTCAGGGGACAAAGTCAGCCCCAGCATTTT. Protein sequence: CASSFVRGQSQPQHF.

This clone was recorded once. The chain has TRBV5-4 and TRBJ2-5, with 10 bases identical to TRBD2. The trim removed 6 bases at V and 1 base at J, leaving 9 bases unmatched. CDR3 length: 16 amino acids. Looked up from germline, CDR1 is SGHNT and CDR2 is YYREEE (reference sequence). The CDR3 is CASTRTTSGRQETQYF. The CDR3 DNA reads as TGTGCCAGCACCCGAACGACTAGCGGGCGCCAAGAGACCCAGTACTTC.

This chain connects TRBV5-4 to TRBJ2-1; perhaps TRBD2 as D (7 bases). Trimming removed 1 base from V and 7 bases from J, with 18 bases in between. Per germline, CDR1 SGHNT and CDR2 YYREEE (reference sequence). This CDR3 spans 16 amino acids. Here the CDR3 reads CASSLSGATSRNEQFF. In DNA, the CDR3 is TGTGCCAGCAGCTTGTCGGGGGCGACTAGCAGGAATGAGCAGTTCTTC.

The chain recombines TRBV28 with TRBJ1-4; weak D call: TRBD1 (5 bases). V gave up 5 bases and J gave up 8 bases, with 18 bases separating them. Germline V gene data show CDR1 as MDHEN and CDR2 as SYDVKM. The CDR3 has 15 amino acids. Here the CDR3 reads CASSKTGGMGEKLFF. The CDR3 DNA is TGTGCCAGCAGTAAGACCGGGGGTATGGGAGAAAAACTGTTTTTT.

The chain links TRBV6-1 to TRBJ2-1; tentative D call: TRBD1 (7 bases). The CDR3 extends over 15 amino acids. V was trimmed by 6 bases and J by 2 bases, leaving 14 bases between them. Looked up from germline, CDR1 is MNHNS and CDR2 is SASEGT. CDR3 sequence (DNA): TGTGCCAGCAGGGAGGGTCAGGGGGCCTACAATGAGCAGTTCTTC. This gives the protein CASREGQGAYNEQFF.

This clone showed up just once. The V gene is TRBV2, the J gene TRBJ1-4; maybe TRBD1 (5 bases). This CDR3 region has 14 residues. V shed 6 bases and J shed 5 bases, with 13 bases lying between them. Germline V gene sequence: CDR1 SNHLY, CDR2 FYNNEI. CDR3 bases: TGTGCCAGCAGGCCCGGACGGGGGAATGAAAAACTGTTTTTT. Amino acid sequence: CASRPGRGNEKLFF.

DNA of the CDR3: TGTGCCAGCAGCTTAGCTCCGGGCAACACTGAAGCTTTCTTT. Translating it yields CASSLAPGNTEAFF. The V gene is TRBV7-6, the J gene TRBJ1-1; D not certain. This CDR3 contains 14 residues. Trimming removed 0 bases from V and 2 bases from J, with 7 bases in between. The germline gives CDR1 SGHVS, CDR2 FNYEAQ. The variable domain in full, with the rest retrieved from reference TRBV7-6 and TRBJ1-1, is GAGVSQSPRYKVTKRGQDVALRCDPISGHVSLYWYRQALGQGPEFLTYFNYEAQQDKSGLPNDRFSAERPEGSISTLTIQRTEQRDSAMYRCASSLAPGNTEAFFGQGTRLTVV.

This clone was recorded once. CDR3: CASSPRGAGGPRYTF. CDR3 bases: TGTGCCAGTAGTCCCCGAGGGGCAGGGGGACCTCGCTACACCTTC. This sequence joins TRBV19 and TRBJ1-2, with TRBD1 identical over 7 bases. Germline V gives CDR1 LNHDA, CDR2 SQIVND (reference sequence). The CDR3 has 15 residues. V dropped 5 bases and J dropped 9; count of bases not matched to a gene: 15. Looking up the rest from reference TRBV19 and TRBJ1-2 gives the full variable domain: DGGITQSPKYLFRKEGQNVTLSCEQNLNHDAMYWYRQDPGQGLRLIYYSQIVNDFQKGDIAEGYSVSREKKESFPLTVTSAQKNPTAFYLCASSPRGAGGPRYTFGSGTRLTVV.

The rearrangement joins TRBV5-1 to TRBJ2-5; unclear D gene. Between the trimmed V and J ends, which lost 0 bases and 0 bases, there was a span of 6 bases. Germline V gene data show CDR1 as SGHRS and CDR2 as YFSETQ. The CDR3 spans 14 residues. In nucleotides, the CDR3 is TGCGCCAGCAGCTTGGGTCACAACCAAGAGACCCAGTACTTC. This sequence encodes CASSLGHNQETQYF.

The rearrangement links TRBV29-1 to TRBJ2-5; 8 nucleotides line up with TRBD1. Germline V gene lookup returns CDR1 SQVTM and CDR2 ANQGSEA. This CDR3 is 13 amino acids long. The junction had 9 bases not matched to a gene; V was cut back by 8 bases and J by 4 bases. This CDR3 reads CSSSRGQIETQYF. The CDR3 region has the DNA TGCAGCTCTTCCAGGGGGCAAATAGAGACCCAGTACTTC.